These 14 T cell receptor beta chains were sequenced from one sample in a study of somatic mutations in cytotoxic T cells in rheumatoid arthritis. The data were produced by immunoSEQ multiplex PCR, yet TCRdb's version contains in-frame clones alone and is incomplete. This repertoire shows about 4,200 clones, approximately 72% found once; its top ten account for more than 30%. The sample comprised CD8+ T cells sorted from blood. These receptors were collected from an adult with rheumatoid arthritis.

This chain connects TRBV19 to TRBJ2-1; 8 nucleotides agree with TRBD1. V shed 6 bases and J 6 bases; nucleotides not matched to a gene: 4. CDR3 length: 13 amino acids. Germline lookup yields CDR1 LNHDA and CDR2 SQIVND (reference sequence). This CDR3 is CASSIDRGNEQFF. The CDR3 DNA sequence: TGTGCCAGTAGCATCGACAGGGGCAATGAGCAGTTCTTC.

V usage is TRBV9 and J usage is TRBJ1-2; tentatively, D is TRBD1 (6 bases). Germline V gene sequence: CDR1 SGDLS, CDR2 YYNGEE. The germline V and J ends were trimmed by 4 bases and 1 base, with 23 bases remaining between them. This CDR3 has 18 residues. The CDR3 here is CASSLPGQTTQLNYGYTF. In nucleotides, the CDR3 is TGTGCCAGCAGCCTTCCCGGACAGACGACGCAACTTAACTATGGCTACACCTTC.

This chain joins TRBV14 and TRBJ1-1; D may be TRBD1 (5 bases). This CDR3 spans 15 amino acids. Germline V lookup: CDR1 SGHDN, CDR2 FVKESK. Deletions cut 3 bases from V and 2 bases from J, with 13 bases between. The CDR3 nucleotides are TGTGCCAGCAGCCAGGTCAGGGTTCCCAACACTGAAGCTTTCTTT. It yields the protein CASSQVRVPNTEAFF.

This rearrangement joins TRBV2 to TRBJ2-3; maybe TRBD1 (5 bases). CDR1 is SNHLY and CDR2 is FYNNEI in the germline V gene. CDR3 length: 13 amino acids. Between the trimmed V and J ends, which lost 5 bases and 9 bases, there was a span of 15 bases. As DNA, the CDR3 is TGTGCCAGCAGTCGAACCCAGGGTCCCACGCAGTATTTT. This gives the protein CASSRTQGPTQYF.

There are a few counts of this clone. The CDR3 sequence is CASSLAGGQPQHF. In DNA, the CDR3 is TGCGCCAGCAGCTTGGCAGGGGGGCAGCCCCAGCATTTT. The chain links TRBV5-1 to TRBJ1-5, with 7 bases identical to TRBD1. Trimming removed 0 bases from V and 7 bases from J; junction bases left unmatched: 1. The CDR3 runs 13 residues. Per germline, CDR1 SGHRS and CDR2 YFSETQ.

The chain employs TRBV6-5 and TRBJ2-1, with 7 bases matching TRBD1. The germline V gene has CDR1 MNHEY and CDR2 SVGAGI. The CDR3 extends over 15 amino acids. The V and J ends lost 5 bases and 6 bases, in that order; junction bases with no gene match: 10. The chain's CDR3 is CASSGPGQSFNEQFF. CDR3 DNA: TGTGCCAGCAGTGGCCCGGGACAGAGTTTCAATGAGCAGTTCTTC.

The genes are TRBV4-2 and TRBJ1-1; 8 bases align to TRBD1. CDR1 and CDR2 from the germline V gene are LGHNA and YNFKEQ. The length of the CDR3 is 15 residues. Losses at the gene ends were 4 bases for V and 0 bases for J; bases not matched to a gene: 4. CDR3 in amino acids: CASSPGQAMNTEAFF. The CDR3 DNA follows: TGTGCCAGCAGCCCGGGACAGGCGATGAACACTGAAGCTTTCTTT.

The chain uses TRBV7-9 and TRBJ2-3, with 9 bases fitting TRBD1. The CDR3 runs to 14 residues. The V and J ends lost 6 bases and 8 bases, in that order; junction bases with no gene match: 9. Germline CDR1 SEHNR, CDR2 FQNEAQ (reference sequence). The CDR3 spells CASSQPGQGLTQYF. The CDR3 DNA sequence: TGTGCCAGCAGTCAGCCGGGACAGGGTCTTACGCAGTATTTT.

The table lists this clone with a few counts. The chain couples TRBV4-2 to TRBJ2-7; tentative D call: TRBD2 (5 bases). The CDR3 is 13 residues long. Germline V gene data show CDR1 as LGHNA and CDR2 as YNFKEQ. Trimming cost V 0 bases and J 4 bases, with 7 bases left between them. The CDR3 is CASSQDRGYEQYF. CDR3 sequence (DNA): TGTGCCAGCAGCCAAGATCGAGGGTACGAGCAGTACTTC.

V gene TRBV29-1 combines with J gene TRBJ2-1; 7 nucleotides agree with TRBD2. The germline gives CDR1 SQVTM, CDR2 ANQGSEA. The CDR3 is 15 residues long. The trim removed 1 base at V and 9 bases at J, leaving 12 bases unmatched. CDR3 DNA sequence: TGCAGCGTTGAAGCTCCAGCGGGGAAATCGGGTGAGCAGTTCTTC. It encodes CSVEAPAGKSGEQFF.

By sample fraction, this clone is medium-sized. The chain links TRBV19 to TRBJ1-1; TRBD1 is a possible D gene (6 bases). CDR3 size: 15 residues. Germline lookup yields CDR1 LNHDA and CDR2 SQIVND (reference sequence). The V end was cut by 7 bases, the J end by 3 bases, with 18 bases between. The CDR3 loop is CASKAQGRMDTEAFF. The CDR3, as DNA: TGTGCCAGTAAGGCGCAGGGGAGGATGGACACTGAAGCTTTCTTT.

The rearrangement links TRBV9 to TRBJ2-3, with a weak D call TRBD1 (5 bases). The V end lost 3 bases, the J end lost 0 bases, and 17 bases lay between the germline ends. CDR3 length: 17 residues. Germline loops: CDR1 SGDLS, CDR2 YYNGEE. In DNA, the CDR3 is TGTGCCAGCAGCGGGGGCTTCGGTGGGGCTAGCACAGATACGCAGTATTTT. It specifies CASSGGFGGASTDTQYF.

The rearrangement links TRBV4-3 to TRBJ2-5, with 8 bases aligning to TRBD2. Germline trimming cut 4 bases from V and 5 bases from J; bases unmatched to any gene: 3. CDR1 and CDR2 from the germline V gene are LGHNA and YSLEER. The CDR3 loop spans 13 amino acids. The CDR3 nucleotides read TGCGCCAGCAGCCGGGAGCGGGGGGAGACCCAGTACTTC. This encodes CASSRERGETQYF.

The chain combines TRBV4-2 with TRBJ2-1; possibly TRBD2 for D (7 bases). Germline V lookup: CDR1 LGHNA, CDR2 YNFKEQ. The V end lost 0 bases, the J end lost 7 bases, and 19 bases lay between the germline ends. The CDR3 sequence is 17 residues long. The CDR3 sequence is CASSQDLIGGLENEQFF. CDR3 DNA: TGTGCCAGCAGCCAAGATCTGATCGGGGGGCTCGAAAATGAGCAGTTCTTC.